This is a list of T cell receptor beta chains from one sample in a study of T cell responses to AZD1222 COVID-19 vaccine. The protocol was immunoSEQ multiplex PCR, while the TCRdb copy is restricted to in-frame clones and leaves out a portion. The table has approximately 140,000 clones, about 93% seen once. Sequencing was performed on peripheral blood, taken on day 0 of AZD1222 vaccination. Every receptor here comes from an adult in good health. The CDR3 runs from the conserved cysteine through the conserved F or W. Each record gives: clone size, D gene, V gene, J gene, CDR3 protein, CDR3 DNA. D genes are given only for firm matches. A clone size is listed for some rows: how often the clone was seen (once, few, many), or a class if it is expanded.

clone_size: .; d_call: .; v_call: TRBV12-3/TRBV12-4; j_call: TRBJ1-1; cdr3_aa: CASSPWTDEAFF; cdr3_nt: TGTGCCAGCAGCCCATGGACGGATGAAGCTTTCTTT
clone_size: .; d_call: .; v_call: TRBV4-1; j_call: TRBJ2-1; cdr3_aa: CASSQGESSYNEQFF; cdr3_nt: TGCGCCAGCAGCCAAGGGGAGAGCTCCTACAATGAGCAGTTCTTC
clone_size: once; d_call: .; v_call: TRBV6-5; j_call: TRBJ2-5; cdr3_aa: CASNPPGLVTQYF; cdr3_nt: TGTGCCAGCAACCCCCCAGGCCTGGTGACCCAGTACTTC
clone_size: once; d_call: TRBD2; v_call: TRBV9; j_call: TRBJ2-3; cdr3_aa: CASSPWTSGTDTQYF; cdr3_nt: TGTGCCAGCAGCCCTTGGACTAGCGGCACAGATACGCAGTATTTT
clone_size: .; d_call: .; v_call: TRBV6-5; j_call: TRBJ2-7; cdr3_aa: CASGSRAYEQYF; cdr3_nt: TGTGCCAGCGGCAGCAGAGCCTACGAGCAGTACTTC
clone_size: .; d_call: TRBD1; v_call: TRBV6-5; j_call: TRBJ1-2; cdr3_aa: CASSFTGGGYTF; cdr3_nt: TGTGCCAGCAGTTTCACAGGGGGCGGCTACACCTTC
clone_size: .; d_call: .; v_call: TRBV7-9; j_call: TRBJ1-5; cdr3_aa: CASSSYNDEQPQHF; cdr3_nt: TGTGCCAGCAGCTCCTATAATGATGAACAGCCCCAGCATTTT
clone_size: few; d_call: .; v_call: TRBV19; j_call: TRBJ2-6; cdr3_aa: CASSMFDSGANVLTF; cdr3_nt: TGTGCCAGTAGTATGTTTGACTCTGGGGCCAACGTCCTGACTTTC
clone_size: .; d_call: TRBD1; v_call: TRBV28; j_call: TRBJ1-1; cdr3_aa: CASMSRGLTEAFF; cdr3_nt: TGTGCCAGCATGAGCAGGGGGCTGACTGAAGCTTTCTTT
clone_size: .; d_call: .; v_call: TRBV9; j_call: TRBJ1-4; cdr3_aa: CASSVGEELLINEKLFF; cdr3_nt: TGTGCCAGCAGCGTGGGGGAAGAGCTTTTGATTAATGAAAAACTGTTTTTT
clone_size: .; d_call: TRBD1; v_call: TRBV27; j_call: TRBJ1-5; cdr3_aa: CASSRTGGGGYNQPQHF; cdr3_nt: TGTGCCAGCAGTCGGACAGGAGGAGGAGGCTACAATCAGCCCCAGCATTTT
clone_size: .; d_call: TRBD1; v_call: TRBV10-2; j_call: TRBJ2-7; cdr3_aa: CASSEQDRAISYEQYF; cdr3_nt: TGCGCCAGCAGTGAGCAGGACAGGGCGATATCCTACGAGCAGTACTTC
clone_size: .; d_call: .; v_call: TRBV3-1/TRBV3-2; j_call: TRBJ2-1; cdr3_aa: CASSLYNEQFF; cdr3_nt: TGTGCCAGCAGCCTCTACAATGAGCAGTTCTTC
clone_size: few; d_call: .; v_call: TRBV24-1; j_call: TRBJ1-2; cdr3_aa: CATSDLRLGQGDFGGYTF; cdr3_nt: TGTGCCACCAGTGATTTGCGACTGGGGCAGGGCGACTTTGGCGGCTACACCTTC
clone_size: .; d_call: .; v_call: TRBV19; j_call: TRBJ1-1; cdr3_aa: CASSHLDRGATTEAFF; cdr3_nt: TGTGCCAGTAGTCATCTTGATCGGGGGGCCACCACTGAAGCTTTCTTT
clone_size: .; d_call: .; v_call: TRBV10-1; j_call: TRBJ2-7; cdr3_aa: CASSLALGEQYF; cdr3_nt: TGCGCCAGCAGCCTGGCGCTCGGGGAGCAGTACTTC
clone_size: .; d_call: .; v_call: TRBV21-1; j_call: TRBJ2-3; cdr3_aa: CASSRGCGRASDTQYF; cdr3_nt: TGTGCCAGCAGCCGAGGGTGCGGGAGGGCCTCTGATACGCAGTATTTT
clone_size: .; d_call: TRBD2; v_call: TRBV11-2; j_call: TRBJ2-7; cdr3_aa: CASSLEPSGRFGQYF; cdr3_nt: TGTGCCAGCAGCTTAGAACCTAGCGGGAGGTTCGGGCAGTACTTC